The TCR beta chain under discussion was sequenced for a study of radiotherapy plus CTLA-4 blockade in lung cancer. Whole-study context: Among all patients, more than 15% showed objective responses, while about 31% had disease control.

V was clipped by 5 bases and J by 14 bases, with 10 bases between them. Germline CDR1 and CDR2: MNHNY and SVGAGI (reference sequence). The CDR3 has 11 amino acids. On this clone: The antigen remains unidentified.

Those patients who had chemo-refractory metastatic non-small-cell lung cancer were given focal radiation along with CTLA-4 blockade through ipilimumab. TCRdb's table, derived via immunoSEQ multiplex PCR, lists solely in-frame clones and lacks some. The sample holds around 43,000 clones, more than 65% seen once. The study's findings and limits: In blood, TCR clones derived from the tumor expanded after radiotherapy plus ipilimumab. Together with interferon-beta, which increased in serum after radiation, early dynamic changes in blood T cell clones were reportedly the best predictors of response.

This chain uses TRBV6-6 with TRBJ1-6; D not resolved. This TCR was sampled from a human donor with non-small cell lung cancer who had stable disease on radiotherapy plus ipilimumab. Sequences were derived from peripheral blood, sampled from a patient treated with radiotherapy plus ipilimumab. CDR3 amino acids: CASSTLQTLHF. DNA of the CDR3: TGTGCCAGCAGTACCCTACAGACCCTCCACTTT.